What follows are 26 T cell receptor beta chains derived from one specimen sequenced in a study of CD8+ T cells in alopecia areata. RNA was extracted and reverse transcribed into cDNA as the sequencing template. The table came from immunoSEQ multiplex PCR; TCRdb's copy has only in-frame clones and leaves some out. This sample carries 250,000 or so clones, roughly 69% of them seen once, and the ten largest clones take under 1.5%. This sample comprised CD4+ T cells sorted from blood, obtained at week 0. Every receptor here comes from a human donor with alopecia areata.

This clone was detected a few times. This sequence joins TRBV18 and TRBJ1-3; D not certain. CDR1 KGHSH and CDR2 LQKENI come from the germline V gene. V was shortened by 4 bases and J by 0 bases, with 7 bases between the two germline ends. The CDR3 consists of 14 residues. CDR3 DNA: TGTGCCAGCTCACTGACCGACTCTGGAAACACCATATATTTT. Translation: CASSLTDSGNTIYF.

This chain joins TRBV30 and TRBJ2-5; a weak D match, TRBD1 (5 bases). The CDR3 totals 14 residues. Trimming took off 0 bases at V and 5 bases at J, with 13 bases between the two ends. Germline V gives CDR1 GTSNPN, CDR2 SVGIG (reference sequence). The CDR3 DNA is TGTGCCTGGAGTGTAAAAGGGGCGTATGAGACCCAGTACTTC. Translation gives CAWSVKGAYETQYF.

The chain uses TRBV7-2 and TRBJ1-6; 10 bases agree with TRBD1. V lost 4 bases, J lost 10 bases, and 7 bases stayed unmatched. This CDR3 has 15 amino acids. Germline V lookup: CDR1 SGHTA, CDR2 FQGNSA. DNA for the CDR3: TGTGCCAGCAGCTCTAGGACAGGGGGATTCTCACCCCTCCACTTT. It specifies CASSSRTGGFSPLHF.

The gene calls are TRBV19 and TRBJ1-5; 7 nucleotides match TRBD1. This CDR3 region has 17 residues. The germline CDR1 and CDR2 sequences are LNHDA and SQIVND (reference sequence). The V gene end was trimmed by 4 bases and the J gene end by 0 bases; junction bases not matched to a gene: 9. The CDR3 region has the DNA TGTGCCAGTAGTACCGCCTACAGGGGATATAGCAATCAGCCCCAGCATTTT. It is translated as CASSTAYRGYSNQPQHF.

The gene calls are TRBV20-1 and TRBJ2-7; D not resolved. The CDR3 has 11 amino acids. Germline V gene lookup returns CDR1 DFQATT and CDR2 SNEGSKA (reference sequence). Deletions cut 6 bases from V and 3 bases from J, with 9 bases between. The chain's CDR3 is CSANTIYEQYF. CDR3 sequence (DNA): TGCAGTGCGAACACGATCTACGAGCAGTACTTC.

The CDR3 nucleotides read TGCAGCACATTTGCACAGACCCAGTACTTC. This codes for CSTFAQTQYF. The chain couples TRBV29-1 to TRBJ2-5; D not resolved. Germline V gives CDR1 SQVTM, CDR2 ANQGSEA. The length of the CDR3 is 10 residues. Trimming shortened V by 8 bases and J by 6 bases, and 10 bases separated the two germline ends.

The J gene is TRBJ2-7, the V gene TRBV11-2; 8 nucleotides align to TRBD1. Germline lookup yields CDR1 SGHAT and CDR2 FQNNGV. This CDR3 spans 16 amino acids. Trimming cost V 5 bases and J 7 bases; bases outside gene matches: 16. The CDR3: CASSPPLRRGLGEQYF. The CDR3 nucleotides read TGTGCCAGCAGCCCACCCCTCCGCAGGGGGCTTGGGGAGCAGTACTTC.

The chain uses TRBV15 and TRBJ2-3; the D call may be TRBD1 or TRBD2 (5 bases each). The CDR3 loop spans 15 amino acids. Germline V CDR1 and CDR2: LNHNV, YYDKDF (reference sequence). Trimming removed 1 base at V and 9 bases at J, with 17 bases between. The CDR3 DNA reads TGTGCCACCAGCAGAGGAGGGACCCGGGTGTGGACGCAGTATTTT. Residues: CATSRGGTRVWTQYF.

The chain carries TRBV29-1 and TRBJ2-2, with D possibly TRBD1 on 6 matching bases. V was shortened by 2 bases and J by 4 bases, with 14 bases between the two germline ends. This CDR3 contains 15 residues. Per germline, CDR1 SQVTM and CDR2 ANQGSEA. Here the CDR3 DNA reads TGCAGCGTTGAAACCTCAGGGGCGGGCACCGGGGAGCTGTTTTTT. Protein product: CSVETSGAGTGELFF.

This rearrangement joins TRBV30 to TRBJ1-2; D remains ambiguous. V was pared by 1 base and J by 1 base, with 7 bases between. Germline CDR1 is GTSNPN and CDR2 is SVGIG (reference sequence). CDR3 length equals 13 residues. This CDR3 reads CAWSGNLNYGYTF. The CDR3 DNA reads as TGTGCCTGGAGTGGGAACCTTAACTATGGCTACACCTTC.

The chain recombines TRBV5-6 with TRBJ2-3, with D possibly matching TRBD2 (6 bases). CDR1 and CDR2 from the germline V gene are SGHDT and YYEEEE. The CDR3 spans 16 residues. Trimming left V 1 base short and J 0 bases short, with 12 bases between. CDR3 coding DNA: TGTGCCAGCAGCTTGTTAGCCGGGACTAGCACAGATACGCAGTATTTT. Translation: CASSLLAGTSTDTQYF.

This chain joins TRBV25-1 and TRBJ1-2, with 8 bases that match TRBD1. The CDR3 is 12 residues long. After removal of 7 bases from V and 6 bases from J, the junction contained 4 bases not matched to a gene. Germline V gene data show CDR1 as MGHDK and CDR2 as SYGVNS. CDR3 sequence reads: CASTRGQDGYTF. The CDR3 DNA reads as TGTGCCAGCACCAGGGGACAGGATGGCTACACCTTC.

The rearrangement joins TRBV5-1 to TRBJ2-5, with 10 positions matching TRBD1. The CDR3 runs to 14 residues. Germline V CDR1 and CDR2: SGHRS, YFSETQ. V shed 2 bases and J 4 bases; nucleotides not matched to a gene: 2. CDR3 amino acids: CASSLGQGVETQYF. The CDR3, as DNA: TGCGCCAGCAGCTTAGGACAGGGGGTAGAGACCCAGTACTTC.

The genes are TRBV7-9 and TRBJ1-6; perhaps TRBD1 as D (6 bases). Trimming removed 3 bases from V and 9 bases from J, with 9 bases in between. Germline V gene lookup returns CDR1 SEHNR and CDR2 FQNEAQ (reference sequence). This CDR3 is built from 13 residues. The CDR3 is CASSFRQVSPLHF. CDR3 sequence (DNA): TGTGCCAGCAGCTTTCGACAGGTTTCACCCCTCCACTTT.

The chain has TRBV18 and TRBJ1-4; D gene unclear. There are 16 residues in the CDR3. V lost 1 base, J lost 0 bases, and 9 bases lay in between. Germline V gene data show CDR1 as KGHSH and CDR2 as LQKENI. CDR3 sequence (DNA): TGTGCCAGCTCACCACTCCAGGCTGCAACTAATGAAAAACTGTTTTTT. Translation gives CASSPLQAATNEKLFF. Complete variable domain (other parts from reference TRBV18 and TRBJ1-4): NAGVMQNPRHLVRRRGQEARLRCSPMKGHSHVYWYRQLPEEGLKFMVYLQKENIIDESGMPKERFSAEFPKEGPSILRIQQVVRGDSAAYFCASSPLQAATNEKLFFGSGTQLSVL.

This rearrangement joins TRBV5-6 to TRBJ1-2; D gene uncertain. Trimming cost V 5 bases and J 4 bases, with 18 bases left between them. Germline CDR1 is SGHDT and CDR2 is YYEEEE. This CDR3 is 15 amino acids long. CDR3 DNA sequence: TGTGCCAGCAGGTCCCTCATGGGGTTTGCCTATGGCTACACCTTC. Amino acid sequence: CASRSLMGFAYGYTF.

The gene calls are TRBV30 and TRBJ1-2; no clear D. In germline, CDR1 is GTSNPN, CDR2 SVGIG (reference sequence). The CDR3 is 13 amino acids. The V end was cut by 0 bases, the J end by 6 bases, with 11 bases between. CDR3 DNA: TGTGCCTGGAGTGTATCGGAGCCCCATGGCTACACCTTC. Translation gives CAWSVSEPHGYTF.

The CDR3 DNA follows: TGTGCCAGCAGCGTAGCGACGGGAGGTGGCATTCAGTACTTC. It yields the protein CASSVATGGGIQYF. The rearrangement uses TRBV9 and TRBJ2-4; TRBD2 agrees at 7 bases. From germline, CDR1 is SGDLS and CDR2 YYNGEE. Trimming cost V 0 bases and J 9 bases; bases outside gene matches: 6. This CDR3 comprises 14 residues. Combining the CDR3 with reference TRBV9 and TRBJ2-4 gives the whole variable domain DSGVTQTPKHLITATGQRVTLRCSPRSGDLSVYWYQQSLDQGLQFLIQYYNGEERAKGNILERFSAQQFPDLHSELNLSSLELGDSALYFCASSVATGGGIQYFGAGTRLSVL.

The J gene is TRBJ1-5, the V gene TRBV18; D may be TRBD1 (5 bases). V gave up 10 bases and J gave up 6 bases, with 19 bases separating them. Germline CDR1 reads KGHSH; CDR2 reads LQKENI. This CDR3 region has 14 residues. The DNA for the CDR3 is TGTGCCATTACGACGAAAGGGGCAGGTCAGCCCCAGCATTTT. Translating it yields CAITTKGAGQPQHF.

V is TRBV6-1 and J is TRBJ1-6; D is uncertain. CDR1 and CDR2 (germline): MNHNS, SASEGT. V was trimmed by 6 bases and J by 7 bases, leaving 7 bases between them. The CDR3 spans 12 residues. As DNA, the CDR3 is TGTGCCAGCAGCCTAATGAATTCACCCCTCCACTTT. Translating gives CASSLMNSPLHF.

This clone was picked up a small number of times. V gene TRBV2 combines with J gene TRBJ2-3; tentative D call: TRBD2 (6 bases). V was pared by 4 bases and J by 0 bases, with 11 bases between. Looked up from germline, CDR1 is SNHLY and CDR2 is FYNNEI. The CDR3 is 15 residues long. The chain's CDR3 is CASSVEGKSTDTQYF. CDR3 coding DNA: TGTGCCAGCAGTGTGGAGGGTAAAAGCACAGATACGCAGTATTTT.

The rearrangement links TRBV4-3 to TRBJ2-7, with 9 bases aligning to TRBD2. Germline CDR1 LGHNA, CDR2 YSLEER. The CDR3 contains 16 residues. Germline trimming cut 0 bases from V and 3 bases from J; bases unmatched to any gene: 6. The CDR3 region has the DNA TGCGCCAGCAGCCAAGATTTGGCGGGGGGGCTCTACGAGCAGTACTTC. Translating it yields CASSQDLAGGLYEQYF.

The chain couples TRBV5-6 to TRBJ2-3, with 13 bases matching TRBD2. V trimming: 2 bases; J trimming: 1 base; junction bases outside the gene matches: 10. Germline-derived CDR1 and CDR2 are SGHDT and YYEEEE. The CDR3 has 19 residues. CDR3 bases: TGTGCCAGCAGCTTATCCTCCCGACTAGCGGGGGGCCGCACAGATACGCAGTATTTT. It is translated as CASSLSSRLAGGRTDTQYF.

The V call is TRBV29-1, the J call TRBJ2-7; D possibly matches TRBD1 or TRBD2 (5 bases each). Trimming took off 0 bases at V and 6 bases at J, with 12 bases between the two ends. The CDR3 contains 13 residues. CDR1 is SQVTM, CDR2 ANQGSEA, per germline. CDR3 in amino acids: CSVEDGTSIEQYF. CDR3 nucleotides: TGCAGCGTTGAAGACGGGACCTCGATCGAGCAGTACTTC.

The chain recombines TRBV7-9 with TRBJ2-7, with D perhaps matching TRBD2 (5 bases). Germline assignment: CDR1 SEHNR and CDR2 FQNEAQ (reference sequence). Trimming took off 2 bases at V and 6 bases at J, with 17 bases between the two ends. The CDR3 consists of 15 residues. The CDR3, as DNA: TGTGCCAGCAGCTTAACAAGCGGCCCACACTCCGAGCAGTACTTC. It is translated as CASSLTSGPHSEQYF.

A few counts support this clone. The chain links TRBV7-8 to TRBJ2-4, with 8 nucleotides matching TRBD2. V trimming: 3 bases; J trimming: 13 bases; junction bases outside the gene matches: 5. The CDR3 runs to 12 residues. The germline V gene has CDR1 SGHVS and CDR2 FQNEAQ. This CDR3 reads CASSFSGGVQYF. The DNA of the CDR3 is TGTGCCAGCAGCTTCAGCGGGGGCGTACAGTACTTC.